This TCR beta chain was identified in a study of blood T cells in healthy people across ages. A sample-barcoded 5' primer and a J-beta primer mix were used in a second PCR of roughly 7 to 12 cycles. Using its own MiXCR run on the 5' RACE reads, TCRdb lists one record per CDR3 protein. The sample has about 1.6 million distinct CDR3 sequences, 34% seen once. To note about this clonotype: The antigen is undetermined.

Study conclusions and caveats: Strong correlation linked observed beta diversity and percent naive T cells. Roughly linearly, TCR beta diversity per million T cells fell as age increased.

In germline, CDR1 is LGHNA, CDR2 YNFKEQ. This CDR3 spans 18 amino acids. V shed 2 bases, J shed 3 bases, and the junction held 9 bases outside the gene matches. The V and J genes are TRBV4-2 and TRBJ2-5; 13 nucleotides agree with TRBD2. The sample was blood. This sequence was found in a woman aged 25 to 39 in good health. DNA for the CDR3: TGTGCCAGCAGCCAATTAGGGACTAGCGGGGCGCAAAAAGAGACCCAGTACTTC. This translates into CASSQLGTSGAQKETQYF.